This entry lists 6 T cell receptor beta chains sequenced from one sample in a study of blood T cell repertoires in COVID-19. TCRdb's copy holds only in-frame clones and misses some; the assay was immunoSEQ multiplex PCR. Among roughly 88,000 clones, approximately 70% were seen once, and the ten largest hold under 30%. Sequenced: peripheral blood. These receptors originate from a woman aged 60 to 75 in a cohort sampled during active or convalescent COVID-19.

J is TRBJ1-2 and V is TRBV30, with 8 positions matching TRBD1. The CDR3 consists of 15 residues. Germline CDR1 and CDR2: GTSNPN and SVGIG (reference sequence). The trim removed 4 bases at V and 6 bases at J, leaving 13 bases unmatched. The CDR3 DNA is TGTGCCTGGATGCGAGGTGGACAGGGTTGGCATGGCTACACCTTC. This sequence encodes CAWMRGGQGWHGYTF.

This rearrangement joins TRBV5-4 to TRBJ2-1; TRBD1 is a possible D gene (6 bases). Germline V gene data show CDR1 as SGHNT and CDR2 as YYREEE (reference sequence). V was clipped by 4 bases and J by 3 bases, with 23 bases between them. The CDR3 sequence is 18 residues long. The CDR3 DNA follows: TGTGCCAGCAGCACTACCCCAAGACAGGTAACGGACTACAATGAGCAGTTCTTC. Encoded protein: CASSTTPRQVTDYNEQFF.

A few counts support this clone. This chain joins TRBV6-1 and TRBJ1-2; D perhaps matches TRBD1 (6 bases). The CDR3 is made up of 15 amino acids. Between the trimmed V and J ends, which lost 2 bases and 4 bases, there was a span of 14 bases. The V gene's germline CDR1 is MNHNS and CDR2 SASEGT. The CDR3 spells CASSESRGASYGYTF. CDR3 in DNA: TGTGCCAGCAGTGAATCGCGGGGGGCGAGCTATGGCTACACCTTC.

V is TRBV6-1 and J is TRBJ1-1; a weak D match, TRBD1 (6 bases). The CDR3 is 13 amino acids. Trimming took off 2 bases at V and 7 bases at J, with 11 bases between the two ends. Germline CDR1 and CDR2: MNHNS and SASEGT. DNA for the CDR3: TGTGCCAGCAGTGAATTTGGGGGCAGTGAAGCTTTCTTT. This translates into CASSEFGGSEAFF.

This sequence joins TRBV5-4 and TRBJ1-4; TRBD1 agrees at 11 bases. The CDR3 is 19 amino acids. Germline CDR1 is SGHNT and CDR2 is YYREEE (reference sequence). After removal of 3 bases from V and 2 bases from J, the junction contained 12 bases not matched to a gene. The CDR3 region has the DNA TGTGCCAGCAGCTCCTGGACAGGGGGCTTTGTTGCGACTAATGAAAAACTGTTTTTT. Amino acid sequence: CASSSWTGGFVATNEKLFF.

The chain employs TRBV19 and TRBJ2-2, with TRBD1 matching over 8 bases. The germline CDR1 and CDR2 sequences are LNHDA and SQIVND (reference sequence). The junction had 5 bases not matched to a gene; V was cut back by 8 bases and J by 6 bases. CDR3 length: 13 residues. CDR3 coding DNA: TGTGCCAGTGGACAGGGTCCAGCCGGGGAGCTGTTTTTT. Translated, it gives CASGQGPAGELFF.